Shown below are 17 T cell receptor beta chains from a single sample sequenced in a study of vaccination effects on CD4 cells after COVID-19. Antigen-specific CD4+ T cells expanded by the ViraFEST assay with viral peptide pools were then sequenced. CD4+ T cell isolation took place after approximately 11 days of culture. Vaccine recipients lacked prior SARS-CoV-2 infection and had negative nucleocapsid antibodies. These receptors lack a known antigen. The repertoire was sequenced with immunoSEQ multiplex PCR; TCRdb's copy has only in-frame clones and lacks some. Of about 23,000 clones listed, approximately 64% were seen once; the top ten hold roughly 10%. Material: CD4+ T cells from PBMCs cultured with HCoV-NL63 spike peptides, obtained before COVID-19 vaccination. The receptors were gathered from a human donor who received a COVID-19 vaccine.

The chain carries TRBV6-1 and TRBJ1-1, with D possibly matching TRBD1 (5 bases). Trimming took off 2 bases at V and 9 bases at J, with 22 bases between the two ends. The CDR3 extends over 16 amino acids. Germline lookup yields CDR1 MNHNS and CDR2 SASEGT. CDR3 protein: CASSEIPGWGGSQAFF. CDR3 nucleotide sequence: TGTGCCAGCAGTGAAATACCAGGGTGGGGGGGATCGCAAGCTTTCTTT.

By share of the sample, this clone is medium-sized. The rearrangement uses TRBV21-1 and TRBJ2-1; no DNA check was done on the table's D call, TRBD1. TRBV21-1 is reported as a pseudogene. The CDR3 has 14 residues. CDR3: CANPGQGSCNEQFF. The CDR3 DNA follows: TGTGCCAACCCGGGACAGGGGAGTTGCAATGAGCAGTTCTTC.

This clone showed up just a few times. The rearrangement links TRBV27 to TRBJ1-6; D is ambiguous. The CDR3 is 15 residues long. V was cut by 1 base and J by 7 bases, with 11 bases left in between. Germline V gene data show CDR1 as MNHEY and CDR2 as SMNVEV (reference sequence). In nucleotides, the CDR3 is TGTGCCAGCAGTTTATTTCCTGCGGGAAATTCACCCCTCCACTTT. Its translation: CASSLFPAGNSPLHF.

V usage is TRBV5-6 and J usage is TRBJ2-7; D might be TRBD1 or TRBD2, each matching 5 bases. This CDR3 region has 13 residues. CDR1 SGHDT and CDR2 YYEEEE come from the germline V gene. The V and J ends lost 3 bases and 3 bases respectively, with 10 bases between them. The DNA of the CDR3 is TGTGCCAGCAGCTCCGGGACGGTCTACGAGCAGTACTTC. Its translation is CASSSGTVYEQYF.

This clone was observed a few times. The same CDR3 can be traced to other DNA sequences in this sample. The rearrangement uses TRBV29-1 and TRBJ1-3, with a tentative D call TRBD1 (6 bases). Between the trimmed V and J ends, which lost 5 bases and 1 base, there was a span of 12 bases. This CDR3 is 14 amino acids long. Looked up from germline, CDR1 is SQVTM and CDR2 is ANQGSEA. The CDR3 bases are TGCAGCGTTAAACAGGGTTCTTCTGGAAACACCATATATTTT. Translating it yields CSVKQGSSGNTIYF.

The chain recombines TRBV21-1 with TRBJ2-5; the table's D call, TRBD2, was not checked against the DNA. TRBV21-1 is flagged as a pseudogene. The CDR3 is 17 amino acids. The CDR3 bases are TGTGCCAGCAGCAAAGAGCCGCAGGCGGGAGGGCCTGAGACCCAGTACTTC. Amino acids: CASSKEPQAGGPETQYF.

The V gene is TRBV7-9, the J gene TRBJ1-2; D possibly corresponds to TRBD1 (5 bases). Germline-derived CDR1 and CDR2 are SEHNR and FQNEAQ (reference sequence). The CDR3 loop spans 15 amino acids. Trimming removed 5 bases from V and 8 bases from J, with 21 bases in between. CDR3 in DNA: TGTGCCAGCAGCAGAACCAGGGAACCTCGGATGGGCTACACCTTC. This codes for CASSRTREPRMGYTF.

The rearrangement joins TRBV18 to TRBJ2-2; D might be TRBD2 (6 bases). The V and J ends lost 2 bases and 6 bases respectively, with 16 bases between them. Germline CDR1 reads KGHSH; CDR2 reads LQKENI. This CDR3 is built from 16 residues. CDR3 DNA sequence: TGTGCCAGCTCACCATTTCGCGGAGGGACCCCCGGGGAGCTGTTTTTT. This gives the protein CASSPFRGGTPGELFF.

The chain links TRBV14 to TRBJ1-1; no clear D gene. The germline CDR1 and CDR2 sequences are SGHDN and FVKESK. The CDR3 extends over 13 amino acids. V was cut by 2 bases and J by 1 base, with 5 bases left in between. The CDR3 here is CASSQRRNTEAFF. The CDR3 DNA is TGTGCCAGCAGCCAACGACGGAACACTGAAGCTTTCTTT. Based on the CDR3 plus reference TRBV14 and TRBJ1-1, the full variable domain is EAGVTQFPSHSVIEKGQTVTLRCDPISGHDNLYWYRRVMGKEIKFLLHFVKESKQDESGMPNNRFLAERTGGTYSTLKVQPAELEDSGVYFCASSQRRNTEAFFGQGTRLTVV.

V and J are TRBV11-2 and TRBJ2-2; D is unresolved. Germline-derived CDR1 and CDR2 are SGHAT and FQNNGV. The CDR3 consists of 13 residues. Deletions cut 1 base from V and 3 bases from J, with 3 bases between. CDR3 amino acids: CASSLGYTGELFF. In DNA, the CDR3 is TGTGCCAGCAGCTTAGGATACACCGGGGAGCTGTTTTTT.

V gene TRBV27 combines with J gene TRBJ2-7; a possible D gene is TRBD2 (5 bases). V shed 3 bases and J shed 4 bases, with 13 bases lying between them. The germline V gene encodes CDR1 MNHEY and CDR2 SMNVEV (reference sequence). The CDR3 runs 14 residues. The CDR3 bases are TGTGCCAGCAGTTTCGGACTGGGAAAATACGAGCAGTACTTC. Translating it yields CASSFGLGKYEQYF.

The CDR3 spells CASSGYQETQYF. The CDR3 DNA reads TGTGCCAGCAGCGGGTACCAAGAGACCCAGTACTTC. This sequence joins TRBV7-6 and TRBJ2-5; D not resolved. Germline V lookup: CDR1 SGHVS, CDR2 FNYEAQ. CDR3 length: 12 amino acids. V lost 5 bases, J lost 0 bases, and 4 bases lay in between.

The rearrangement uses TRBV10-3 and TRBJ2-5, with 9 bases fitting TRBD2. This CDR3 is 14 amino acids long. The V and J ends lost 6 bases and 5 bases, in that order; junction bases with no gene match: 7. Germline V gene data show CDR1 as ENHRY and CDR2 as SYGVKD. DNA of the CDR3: TGTGCCATCAGGAAGGGACTAGCAGGCGAGACCCAGTACTTC. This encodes CAIRKGLAGETQYF.

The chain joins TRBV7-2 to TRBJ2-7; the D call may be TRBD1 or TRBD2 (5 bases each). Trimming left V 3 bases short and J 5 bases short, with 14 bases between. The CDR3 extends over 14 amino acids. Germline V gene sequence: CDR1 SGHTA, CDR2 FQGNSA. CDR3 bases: TGTGCCAGCAGCTTCCCCTTGGGGGTTAACGAGCAGTACTTC. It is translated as CASSFPLGVNEQYF.

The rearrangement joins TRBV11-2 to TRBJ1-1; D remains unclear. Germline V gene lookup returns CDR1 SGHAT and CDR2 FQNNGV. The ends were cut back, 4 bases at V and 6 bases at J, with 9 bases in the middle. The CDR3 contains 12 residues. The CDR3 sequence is CASSSLYAEAFF. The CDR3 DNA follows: TGTGCCAGCAGCTCTTTATATGCTGAAGCTTTCTTT.

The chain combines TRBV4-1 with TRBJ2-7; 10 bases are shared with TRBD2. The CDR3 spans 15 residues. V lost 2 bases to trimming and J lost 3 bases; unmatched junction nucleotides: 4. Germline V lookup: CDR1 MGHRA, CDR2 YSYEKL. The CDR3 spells CASSQPGTSVYEQYF. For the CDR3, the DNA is TGCGCCAGCAGCCAACCCGGGACTAGCGTCTACGAGCAGTACTTC.

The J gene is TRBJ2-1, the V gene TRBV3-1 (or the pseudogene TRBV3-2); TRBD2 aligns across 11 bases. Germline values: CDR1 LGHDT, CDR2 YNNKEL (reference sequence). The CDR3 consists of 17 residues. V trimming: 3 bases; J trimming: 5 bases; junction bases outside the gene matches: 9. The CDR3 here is CASSQTPGTSGDNEQFF. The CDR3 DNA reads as TGTGCCAGCAGCCAGACCCCCGGGACTAGCGGTGACAATGAGCAGTTCTTC.